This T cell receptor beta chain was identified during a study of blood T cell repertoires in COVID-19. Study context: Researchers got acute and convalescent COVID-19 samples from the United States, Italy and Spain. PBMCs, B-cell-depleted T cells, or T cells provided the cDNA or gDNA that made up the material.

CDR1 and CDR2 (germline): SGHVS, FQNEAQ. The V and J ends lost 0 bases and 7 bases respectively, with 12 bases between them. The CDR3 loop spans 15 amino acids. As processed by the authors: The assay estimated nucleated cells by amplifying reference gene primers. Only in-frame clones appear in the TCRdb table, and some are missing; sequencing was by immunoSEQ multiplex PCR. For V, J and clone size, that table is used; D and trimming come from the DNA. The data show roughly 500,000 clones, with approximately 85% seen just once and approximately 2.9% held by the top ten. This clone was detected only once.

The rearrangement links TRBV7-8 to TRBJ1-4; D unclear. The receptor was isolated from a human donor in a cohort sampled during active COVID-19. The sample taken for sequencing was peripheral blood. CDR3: CASSLAQDLSEKLFF. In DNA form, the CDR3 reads TGTGCCAGCAGCTTAGCTCAGGATCTTTCTGAAAAACTGTTTTTT.